This TCR beta chain was observed in a study of cytomegalovirus exposure and HLA in healthy donors. The PCR was carried out with 60 Vbeta primers and 13 Jbeta primers. Sequenced by immunoSEQ multiplex PCR; TCRdb stores in-frame clones only, minus some. Of roughly 150,000 clones listed, over 75% are singletons. Germline-derived CDR1 and CDR2 are MDHEN and SYDVKM. The CDR3 runs 15 residues. Trimming removed 3 bases from V and 3 bases from J, with 13 bases in between. Study-level findings and limits: The study designated fewer than 200 TCR beta chains cytomegalovirus-associated. CMV antigen specificity was confirmed in vitro for a few CMV-associated chains. Some segments of the V type, notably TRBV6-2 and TRBV6-3, were excluded as indistinguishable. Previous analysis showed most TCR beta V segments were productive about 87% or about 30% of the time.

As concerns this clone: What it binds is not known.

The J gene is TRBJ2-3, the V gene TRBV28; D unresolved. The TCR sequence derives from a man between 25 and 39 years old in good health and CMV-seropositive. Sequencing was performed on PBMCs. DNA of the CDR3: TGTGCCAGCAGTTTTACTAACCCGGAGACAGATACGCAGTATTTT. It yields the protein CASSFTNPETDTQYF. Based on the CDR3 plus reference TRBV28 and TRBJ2-3, the full variable domain is DVKVTQSSRYLVKRTGEKVFLECVQDMDHENMFWYRQDPGLGLRLIYFSYDVKMKEKGDIPEGYSVSREKKERFSLILESASTNQTSMYLCASSFTNPETDTQYFGPGTRLTVL.